This T cell receptor (beta chain) originates from a study of cytomegalovirus exposure and HLA in healthy donors. V was pared by 6 bases and J by 0 bases, with 3 bases between. The germline V gene encodes CDR1 MNHNS and CDR2 SASEGT. CDR3 length: 12 residues. PCR was performed using 60 Vbeta and 13 Jbeta primers. Libraries were prepared by immunoSEQ multiplex PCR; TCRdb keeps only in-frame clonotypes and omits some of them. The sample carries tens of thousands of clones, around 79% recorded once. This clone was found a few times. This TCR was recovered from a male donor in good health and CMV-seropositive. V usage is TRBV6-1 and J usage is TRBJ1-5; D is uncertain. Sequenced: PBMCs. CDR3 sequence reads: CASRSSNQPQHF. In DNA form, the CDR3 reads TGTGCCAGCAGGAGTAGCAATCAGCCCCAGCATTTT.